The text below deals with one T cell receptor beta chain. The sample originates from a study of cytomegalovirus exposure and HLA in healthy donors. The PCR was carried out with 60 Vbeta primers and 13 Jbeta primers. Generated by immunoSEQ multiplex PCR, the TCRdb table keeps only in-frame clones and is missing some. This repertoire shows about 120,000 clones, over 60% found once; its top ten account for less than 6%. The sample taken for sequencing was PBMCs. This receptor was taken from a man between 18 and 29 years old in good health and CMV-seropositive.

The CDR3 here is CASKGGDSVSGNQPQHF. The CDR3, as DNA: TGTGCCAGTAAGGGGGGGGATTCGGTCTCTGGCAATCAGCCCCAGCATTTT. The chain couples TRBV19 to TRBJ1-5; a possible D gene is TRBD1 (6 bases). The germline V and J ends were trimmed by 7 bases and 2 bases, with 21 bases remaining between them. Germline CDR1 reads LNHDA; CDR2 reads SQIVND (reference sequence). CDR3 length equals 17 residues.